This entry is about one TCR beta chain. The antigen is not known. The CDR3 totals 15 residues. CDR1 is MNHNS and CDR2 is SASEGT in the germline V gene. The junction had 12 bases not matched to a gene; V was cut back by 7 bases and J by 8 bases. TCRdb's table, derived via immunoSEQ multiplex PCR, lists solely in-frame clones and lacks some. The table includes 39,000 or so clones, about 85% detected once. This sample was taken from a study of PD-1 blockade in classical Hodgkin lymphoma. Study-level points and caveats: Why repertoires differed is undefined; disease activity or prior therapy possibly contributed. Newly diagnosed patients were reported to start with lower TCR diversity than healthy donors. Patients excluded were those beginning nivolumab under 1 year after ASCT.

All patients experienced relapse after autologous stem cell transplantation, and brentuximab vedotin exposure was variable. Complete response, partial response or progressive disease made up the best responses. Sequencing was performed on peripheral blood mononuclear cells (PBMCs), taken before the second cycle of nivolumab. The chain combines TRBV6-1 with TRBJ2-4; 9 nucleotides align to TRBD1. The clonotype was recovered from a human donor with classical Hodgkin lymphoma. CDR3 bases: TGTGCCAGCACCGAGAGTAGGGACAGGGTACACATTCAGTACTTC. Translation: CASTESRDRVHIQYF.